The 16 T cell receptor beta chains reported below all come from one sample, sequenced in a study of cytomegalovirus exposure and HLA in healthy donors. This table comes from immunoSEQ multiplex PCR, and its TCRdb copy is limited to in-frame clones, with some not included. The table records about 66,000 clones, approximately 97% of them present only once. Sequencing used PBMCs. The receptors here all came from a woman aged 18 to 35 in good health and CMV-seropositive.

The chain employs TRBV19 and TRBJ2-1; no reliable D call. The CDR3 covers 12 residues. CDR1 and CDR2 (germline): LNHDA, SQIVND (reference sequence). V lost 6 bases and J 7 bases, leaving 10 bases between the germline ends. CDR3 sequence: CASRFGENEQFF. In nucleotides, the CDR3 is TGTGCCAGTAGATTTGGAGAGAATGAGCAGTTCTTC.

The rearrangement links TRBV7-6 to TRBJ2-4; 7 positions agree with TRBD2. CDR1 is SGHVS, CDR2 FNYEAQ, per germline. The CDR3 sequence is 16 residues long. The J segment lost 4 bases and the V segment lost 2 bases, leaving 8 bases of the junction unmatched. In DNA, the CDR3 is TGTGCCAGCAGCTTATACGCGGGAGAAATGAAAAACATTCAGTACTTC. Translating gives CASSLYAGEMKNIQYF.

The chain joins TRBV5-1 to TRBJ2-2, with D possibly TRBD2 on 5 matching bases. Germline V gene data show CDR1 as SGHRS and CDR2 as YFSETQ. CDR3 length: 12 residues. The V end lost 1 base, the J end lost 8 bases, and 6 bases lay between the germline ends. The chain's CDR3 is CASSLSGGELFF. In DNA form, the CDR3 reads TGCGCCAGCAGCTTGTCGGGAGGGGAGCTGTTTTTT.

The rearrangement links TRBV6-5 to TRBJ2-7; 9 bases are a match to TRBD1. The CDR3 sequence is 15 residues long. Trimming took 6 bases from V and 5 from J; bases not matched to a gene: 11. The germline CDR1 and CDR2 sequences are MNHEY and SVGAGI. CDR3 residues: CASSPIRTGAHEQYF. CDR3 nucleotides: TGTGCCAGCAGCCCCATTCGGACAGGGGCCCACGAGCAGTACTTC.

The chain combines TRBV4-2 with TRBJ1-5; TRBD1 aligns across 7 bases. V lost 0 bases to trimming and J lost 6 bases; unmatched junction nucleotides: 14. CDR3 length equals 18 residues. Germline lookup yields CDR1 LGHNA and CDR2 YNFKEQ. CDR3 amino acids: CASSQDQIGTRGAQPQHF. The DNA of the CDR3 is TGTGCCAGCAGCCAAGATCAGATCGGGACCAGGGGGGCTCAGCCCCAGCATTTT.

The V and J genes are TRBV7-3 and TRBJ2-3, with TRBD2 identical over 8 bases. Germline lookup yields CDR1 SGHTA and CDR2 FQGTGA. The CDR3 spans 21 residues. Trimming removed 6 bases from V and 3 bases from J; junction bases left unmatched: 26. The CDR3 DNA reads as TGTGCCAGCAGTACCTCTGAGGGGCGGGAGGATGAGTTTCCGGGAACAGATACGCAGTATTTT. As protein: CASSTSEGREDEFPGTDTQYF.

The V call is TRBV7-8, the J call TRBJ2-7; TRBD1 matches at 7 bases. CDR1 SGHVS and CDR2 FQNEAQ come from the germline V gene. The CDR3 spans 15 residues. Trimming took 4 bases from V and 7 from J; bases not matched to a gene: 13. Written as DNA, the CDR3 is TGTGCCAGCAGCTCCGTTGACAGGGAAATAGGGGAGCAGTACTTC. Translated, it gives CASSSVDREIGEQYF.

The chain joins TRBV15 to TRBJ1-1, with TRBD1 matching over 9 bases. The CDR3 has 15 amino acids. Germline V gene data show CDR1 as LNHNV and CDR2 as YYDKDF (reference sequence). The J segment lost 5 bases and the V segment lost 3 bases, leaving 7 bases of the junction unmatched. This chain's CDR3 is CATSRAGTGRTEAFF. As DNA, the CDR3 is TGTGCCACCAGCAGGGCCGGGACAGGGAGGACTGAAGCTTTCTTT.

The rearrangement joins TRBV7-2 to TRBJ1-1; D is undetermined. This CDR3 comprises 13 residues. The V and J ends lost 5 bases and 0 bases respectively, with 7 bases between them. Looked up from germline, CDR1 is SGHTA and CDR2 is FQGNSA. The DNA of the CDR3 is TGTGCCAGCAGCAATCGGTTGAACACTGAAGCTTTCTTT. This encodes CASSNRLNTEAFF. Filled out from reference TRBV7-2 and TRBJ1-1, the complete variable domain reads GAGVSQSPSNKVTEKGKDVELRCDPISGHTALYWYRQSLGQGLEFLIYFQGNSAPDKSGLPSDRFSAERTGGSVSTLTIQRTQQEDSAVYLCASSNRLNTEAFFGQGTRLTVV.

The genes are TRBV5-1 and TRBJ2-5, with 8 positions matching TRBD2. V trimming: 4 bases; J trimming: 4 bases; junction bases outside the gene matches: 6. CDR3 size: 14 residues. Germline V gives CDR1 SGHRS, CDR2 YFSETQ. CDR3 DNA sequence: TGCGCCAGCAGCACCGGGACTAGTCTAGAGACCCAGTACTTC. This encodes CASSTGTSLETQYF.

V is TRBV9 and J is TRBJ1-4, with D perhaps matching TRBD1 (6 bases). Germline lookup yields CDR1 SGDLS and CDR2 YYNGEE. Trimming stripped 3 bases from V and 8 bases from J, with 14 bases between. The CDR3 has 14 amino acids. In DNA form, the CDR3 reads TGTGCCAGCAGCGCGGGACACGCTACAGAAAAACTGTTTTTT. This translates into CASSAGHATEKLFF.

The CDR3 is CASSHETSNYEQYF. CDR3 sequence (DNA): TGCGCCAGCAGCCATGAGACTAGCAACTACGAGCAGTACTTC. This chain uses TRBV4-1 with TRBJ2-7, with 7 bases fitting TRBD2. In germline, CDR1 is MGHRA, CDR2 YSYEKL. The V gene end was trimmed by 3 bases and the J gene end by 3 bases; junction bases not matched to a gene: 5. The CDR3 consists of 14 residues.

As DNA, the CDR3 is TGTGCCAGCATCGACAGGAGTTTCTACGAGCAGTACTTC. This translates into CASIDRSFYEQYF. V and J are TRBV28 and TRBJ2-7, with a possible D match to TRBD1 (6 bases). Looked up from germline, CDR1 is MDHEN and CDR2 is SYDVKM. The CDR3 is 13 amino acids. V lost 7 bases, J lost 3 bases, and 13 bases lay in between.

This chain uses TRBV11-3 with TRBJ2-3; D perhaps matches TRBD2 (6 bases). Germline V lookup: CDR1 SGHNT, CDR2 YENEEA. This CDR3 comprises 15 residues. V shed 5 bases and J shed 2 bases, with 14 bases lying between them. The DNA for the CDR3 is TGTGCCAGCAGCCTAAGCGGGTCTCACACAGATACGCAGTATTTT. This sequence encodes CASSLSGSHTDTQYF. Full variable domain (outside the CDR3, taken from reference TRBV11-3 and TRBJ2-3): EAGVVQSPRYKIIEKKQPVAFWCNPISGHNTLYWYLQNLGQGPELLIRYENEEAVDDSQLPKDRFSAERLKGVDSTLKIQPAELGDSAVYLCASSLSGSHTDTQYFGPGTRLTVL.

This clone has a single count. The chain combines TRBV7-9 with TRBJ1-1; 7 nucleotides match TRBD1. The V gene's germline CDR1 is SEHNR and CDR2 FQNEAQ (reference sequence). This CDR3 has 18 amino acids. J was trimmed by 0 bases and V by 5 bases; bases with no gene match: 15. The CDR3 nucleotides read TGTGCCAGCAGCCTGAACCTTAGACAGGGAAAGGTGAACACTGAAGCTTTCTTT. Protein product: CASSLNLRQGKVNTEAFF.

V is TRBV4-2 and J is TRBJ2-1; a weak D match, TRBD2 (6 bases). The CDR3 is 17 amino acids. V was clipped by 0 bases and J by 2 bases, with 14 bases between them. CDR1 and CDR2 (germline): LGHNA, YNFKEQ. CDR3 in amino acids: CASSQDPFAGPYNEQFF. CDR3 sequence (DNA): TGTGCCAGCAGCCAAGATCCATTTGCGGGACCCTACAATGAGCAGTTCTTC.